This entry lists 7 T cell receptor beta chains sequenced from one sample in a study of early T cells in non-severe SARS-CoV-2 infection (dated by TCRdb to about 2021). Library prep was done by 5' RACE. Sequencing used a NextSeq 500. TCRdb reworked the public reads: Q25 trimming with fastp, MiXCR clone assembly, productive beta chains retained. Rows with one shared CDR3 protein collapse into an entry with the most common genes and DNA. The sample includes approximately 64,000 distinct CDR3 sequences, with around 4.7% observed a single time. The top ten constitute roughly 5% of the sample. Sequenced: whole blood. Receptors were obtained from an adult who was a healthcare worker with PCR-confirmed SARS-CoV-2 infection or an uninfected control (not recorded which).

The CDR3 protein is CASSLVGTSLSGELFF. The DNA for the CDR3 is TGCGCCAGCAGCTTGGTCGGGACTTCCTTGAGTGGGGAGCTGTTTTTT. The chain links TRBV5-1 to TRBJ2-2; TRBD2 might be the D (6 bases). The CDR3 runs 16 residues. The germline V and J ends were trimmed by 0 bases and 8 bases, with 17 bases remaining between them. CDR1 and CDR2 from the germline V gene are SGHRS and YFSETQ.

This clonotype was seen ten or more times. The chain recombines TRBV7-9 with TRBJ2-7; D gene unclear. This CDR3 region has 15 residues. The V end was cut by 1 base, the J end by 1 base, with 11 bases between. Germline CDR1 SEHNR, CDR2 FQNEAQ (reference sequence). The CDR3 reads CASSLVGIGSYEQYF. In DNA, the CDR3 is TGTGCCAGCAGCTTAGTTGGTATTGGATCCTACGAGCAGTACTTC.

The chain's CDR3 is CASSQDGASGSRETQYF. The CDR3 bases are TGTGCCAGCAGCCAAGATGGGGCTAGCGGGAGTCGGGAGACCCAGTACTTC. This chain connects TRBV3-1 to TRBJ2-5; 10 nucleotides match TRBD2. The CDR3 spans 17 residues. The V segment lost 0 bases and the J segment 5 bases; nucleotides outside the gene matches: 9. From germline, CDR1 is LGHDT and CDR2 YNNKEL (reference sequence).

This clonotype appeared a few times. The chain is built from TRBV7-2 and TRBJ2-7, with 10 bases matching TRBD2. This CDR3 spans 16 amino acids. The J segment lost 4 bases and the V segment lost 3 bases, leaving 9 bases of the junction unmatched. Germline CDR1 reads SGHTA; CDR2 reads FQGNSA. The CDR3 loop reads CASSLGFGLAAYEQYF. CDR3 sequence (DNA): TGTGCCAGCAGCTTGGGTTTTGGACTAGCGGCATACGAGCAGTACTTC.

This clonotype was seen at least ten times. The chain couples TRBV6-1 to TRBJ1-1, with TRBD1 matching 11 bases. Per the germline V gene, CDR1 is MNHNS and CDR2 is SASEGT. The CDR3 has 17 amino acids. V dropped 7 bases and J dropped 0; count of bases not matched to a gene: 10. CDR3 nucleotide sequence: TGTGCCAGCATGGTTCCCGGACAGGGGGCATTGAACACTGAAGCTTTCTTT. Its protein product is CASMVPGQGALNTEAFF.

This clonotype was observed many times. The chain couples TRBV27 to TRBJ1-2; D remains unclear. V lost 5 bases and J lost 4, with 14 bases in between. The CDR3 has 14 amino acids. CDR1 and CDR2 from the germline V gene are MNHEY and SMNVEV (reference sequence). The CDR3 coding sequence is TGTGCCAGCAGTAACCACCCACAGCTCTATGGCTACACCTTC. Translating gives CASSNHPQLYGYTF.

Ten or more counts support this clonotype. The chain joins TRBV5-1 to TRBJ2-7; 11 bases fit TRBD2. CDR3 length: 16 amino acids. Trimming cost V 4 bases and J 1 base; bases outside gene matches: 7. CDR1 and CDR2 (germline): SGHRS, YFSETQ. DNA for the CDR3: TGCGCCAGCAGCCAAACCCTAGCGGGGGGATCCTACGAGCAGTACTTC. Its protein product is CASSQTLAGGSYEQYF.